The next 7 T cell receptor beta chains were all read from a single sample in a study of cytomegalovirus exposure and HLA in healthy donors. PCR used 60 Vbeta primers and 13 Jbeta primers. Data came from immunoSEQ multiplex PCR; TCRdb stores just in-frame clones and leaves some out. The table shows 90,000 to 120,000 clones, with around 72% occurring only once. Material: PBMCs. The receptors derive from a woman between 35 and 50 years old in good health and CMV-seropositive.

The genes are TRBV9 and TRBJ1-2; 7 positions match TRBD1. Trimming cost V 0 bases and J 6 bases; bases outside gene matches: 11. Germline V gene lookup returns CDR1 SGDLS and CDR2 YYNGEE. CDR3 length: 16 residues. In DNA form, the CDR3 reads TGTGCCAGCAGCGTAGCTAGGCCAACAGGGGAGAATGGCTACACCTTC. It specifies CASSVARPTGENGYTF.

This CDR3 is CASSWGQGGTEAFF. The CDR3 bases are TGTGCCAGCAGCTGGGGACAGGGGGGCACTGAAGCTTTCTTT. V gene TRBV5-6 combines with J gene TRBJ1-1; TRBD1 agrees at 11 bases. Germline V lookup: CDR1 SGHDT, CDR2 YYEEEE. J gave up 4 bases and V 3 bases, and 2 bases lay outside the gene matches. The length of the CDR3 is 14 residues.

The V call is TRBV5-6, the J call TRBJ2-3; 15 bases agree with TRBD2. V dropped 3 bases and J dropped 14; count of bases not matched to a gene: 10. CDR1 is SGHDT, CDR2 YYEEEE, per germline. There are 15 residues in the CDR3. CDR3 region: CASSWGTSGGSRGYF. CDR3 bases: TGTGCCAGCAGCTGGGGGACTAGCGGGGGGTCGCGAGGGTATTTT. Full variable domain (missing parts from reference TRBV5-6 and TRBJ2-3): DAGVTQSPTHLIKTRGQQVTLRCSPKSGHDTVSWYQQALGQGPQFIFQYYEEEERQRGNFPDRFSGHQFPNYSSELNVNALLLGDSALYLCASSWGTSGGSRGYFGPGTRLTVL.

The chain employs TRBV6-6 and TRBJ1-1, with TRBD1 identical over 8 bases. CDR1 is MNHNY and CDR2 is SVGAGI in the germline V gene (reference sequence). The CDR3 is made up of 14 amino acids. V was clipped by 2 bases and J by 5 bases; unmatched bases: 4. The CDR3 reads CASSYPGGGTEAFF. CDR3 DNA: TGTGCCAGCAGTTACCCAGGGGGCGGGACTGAAGCTTTCTTT.

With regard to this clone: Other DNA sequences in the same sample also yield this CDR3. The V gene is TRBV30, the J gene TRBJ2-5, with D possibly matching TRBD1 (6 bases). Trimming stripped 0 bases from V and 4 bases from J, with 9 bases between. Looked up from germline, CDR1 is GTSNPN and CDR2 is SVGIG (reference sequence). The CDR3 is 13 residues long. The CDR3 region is CAWSVGGGETQYF. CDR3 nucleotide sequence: TGTGCCTGGAGTGTAGGGGGTGGAGAGACCCAGTACTTC.

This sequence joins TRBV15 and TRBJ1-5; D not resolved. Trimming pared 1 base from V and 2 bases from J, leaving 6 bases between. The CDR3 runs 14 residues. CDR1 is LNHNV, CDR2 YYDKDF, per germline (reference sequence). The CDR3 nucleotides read TGTGCCACCAGCAGAGGCACAGGCAATCAGCCCCAGCATTTT. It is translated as CATSRGTGNQPQHF.

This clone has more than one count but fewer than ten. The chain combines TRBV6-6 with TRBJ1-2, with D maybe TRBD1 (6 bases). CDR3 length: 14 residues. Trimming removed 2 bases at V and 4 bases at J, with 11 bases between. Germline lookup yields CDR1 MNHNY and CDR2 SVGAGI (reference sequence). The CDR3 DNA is TGTGCCAGCAGTTACCTCACAGGGACCTATGGCTACACCTTC. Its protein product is CASSYLTGTYGYTF.